The clone carrying this T cell receptor beta chain has a handful of counts. The sample is drawn from a study of Ad26.COV2.S vaccination and SARS-CoV-2 variants. Study background: Donor got 5x10^10 or 1x10^11 viral particles of Ad26.COV2.S.

Documented treatment: over 15 received Ad26.COV2.S at low or high dose, single or two shots; five or six received placebo; per-sample allocation not given. Sampling happened 63 days after the first vaccine or placebo injection. Measured with immunoSEQ multiplex PCR; TCRdb has only the in-frame clones, and not every one. The data contain roughly 300,000 clones, about 87% of them singletons. The V gene lost 4 bases and the J gene lost 0 bases, with 16 bases spanning the gap. The CDR3 loop spans 16 amino acids. In germline, CDR1 is GTSNPN, CDR2 SVGIG (reference sequence). Source: peripheral blood, taken in a trial of Ad26.COV2.S vaccine versus placebo. This chain links TRBV30 with TRBJ1-3; possible D gene TRBD1, 6 bases. The sequence came from a person aged 18-65 years who received the Ad26.COV2.S COVID-19 vaccine or a placebo. The CDR3: CAWTRGATGSGNTIYF. CDR3 nucleotide sequence: TGTGCCTGGACACGAGGCGCGACAGGCTCTGGAAACACCATATATTTT.